This T cell receptor (beta chain) was identified during a study of spatial heterogeneity in lung cancer. Across the study: Alpha-chain sequences were consistently detected less often than beta-chain sequences. Every unique TCR and UMI combination, on average, appeared more than ten times in raw reads.

Between the trimmed V and J ends, which lost 5 bases and 5 bases, there was a span of 8 bases. The V gene's germline CDR1 is SGHRS and CDR2 YFSETQ. This CDR3 spans 11 amino acids. Ten or more counts support this clonotype. Its antigen remains unidentified. Each CDR3 protein gets one entry after TCRdb re-called the 5' RACE reads with MiXCR. The table has about 100,000 distinct CDR3 sequences, approximately 4.4% seen once. Time point denoted: sample taken at primary tumor resection. Findings and caveats of the study: Intratumoral expanded alpha and beta TCR counts were found to track tumor mutation counts. As ubiquitous and regional nonsynonymous mutations varied, counts of ubiquitous and regional expanded TCRs tracked them, respectively.

This sample comprised lung tumor tissue, obtained at surgery. The V gene is TRBV5-1, the J gene TRBJ2-7; possible D gene TRBD2, 6 bases. The TCR was taken from a male donor with early-stage non-small cell lung cancer. The CDR3 region is CASRSGDEQYF. Here the CDR3 DNA reads TGCGCCAGCAGATCGGGGGACGAGCAGTACTTC.